Sequencing of this T cell receptor (beta chain) was carried out in a study of technical replicates of blood from a few donors. This CDR3 is 14 amino acids long. The V gene's germline CDR1 is MNHEY and CDR2 SVGAGI. Trimming stripped 5 bases from V and 7 bases from J, with 17 bases between. Libraries were prepared by immunoSEQ multiplex PCR; TCRdb keeps only in-frame clonotypes and omits some of them. The sample has 79,000 or so clones; 85% to 95% are singletons. J is TRBJ2-5 and V is TRBV6-5; a weak D match, TRBD1 (6 bases). Source material: T cells isolated from PBMCs. The TCR comes from a human donor in good health. In DNA form, the CDR3 reads TGTGCCAGCAGTACGGACAGTCTCTTGGGGACCCAGTACTTC. This gives the protein CASSTDSLLGTQYF.